These T cell receptor beta chains were read from a single sample in a study of cytotoxic CD8 clonotypes in ibrutinib-treated CLL. Method: immunoSEQ multiplex PCR; TCRdb's copy keeps in-frame clones and lacks some. The profile shows about 140,000 clones, around 84% of them singletons. Here the sequenced sample was PBMCs, taken after 36 months of ibrutinib treatment. Receptors were obtained from a human donor with chronic lymphocytic leukemia. The CDR3 runs from the conserved cysteine through the conserved F or W. Fields, in order: J gene, V gene, CDR3 protein.

NA TRBV27 CASSLSSGFSYEQYF
TRBJ1-2 TRBV25-1 CASSGNRGVFGYTF
TRBJ1-1 TRBV5-1 CASSSQGTEGTEAFF
TRBJ2-6 TRBV10-3 CAISELGTGSGANVLTF
TRBJ1-5 TRBV19 CASSGVYSNQPQHF
TRBJ1-1 TRBV6-1 CASSARQARTEAFF
TRBJ1-5 TRBV7-9 CASSSPGRVAVQHF
TRBJ2-1 TRBV19 CASSTRGLAGGTIYNEQFF
TRBJ2-3 TRBV9 CASSPEDRDTQYF
TRBJ1-6 TRBV30 CAWSVGRTGGVGYNSPLHF
TRBJ1-2 TRBV19 CATRVDYGYTF
TRBJ2-7 TRBV19 CASSIVGRGSYEQYF
TRBJ2-7 TRBV27 CASRQTPGQGTYEQYF
TRBJ2-5 TRBV30 CAWSSGGQETQYF
TRBJ2-7 TRBV5-1 CASSLGTQGRGEQYF
TRBJ1-1 TRBV6-1 CASTSQGNTEAFF
TRBJ1-3 TRBV9 CASSVAGNTIYF
TRBJ2-7 TRBV28 CASRAPTVSEQYF
TRBJ1-5 TRBV6-1 CASRYRGRPQPQHF
TRBJ1-5 TRBV30 CAWSDGTAGQPQHF
TRBJ2-1 TRBV4-2 CASSRTRGGSYNEQFF
TRBJ2-1 TRBV9 CASSVTSGSLRGEQFF
TRBJ2-5 TRBV11-2 CASSFLGLAGTRTERQYF
TRBJ1-4 TRBV6-6 CASSYLGADEKLFF
TRBJ1-1 TRBV6-5 CASSYSPLGTEAFF
TRBJ2-3 TRBV2 CASSESRVGAQYF
TRBJ2-3 TRBV7-9 CASSLRVSRDTQYF
TRBJ2-3 TRBV30 CAFSGTSGGVYF
TRBJ1-3 TRBV6-1 CASSEAPTIYF
TRBJ1-2 TRBV27 CASSLGAGYGYTF
TRBJ2-2 TRBV19 CASSITGTGGTGELFF
TRBJ1-2 TRBV5-1 CASSFGTELTPGYTF
TRBJ2-3 TRBV12-5 CASGEDLGGTQYF
TRBJ2-7 TRBV5-1 CASSPGLTSYEQYF
TRBJ1-2 TRBV5-4 CASREGLDRTPYGYTF
TRBJ2-7 TRBV6-6 CASANWDRIYEQYF
TRBJ2-7 TRBV28 CASSHPRGAYEQYF
TRBJ2-4 TRBV5-1 CASSTQGDVKANIQYF
TRBJ2-7 TRBV28 CASSLPTGGRYEQYF
TRBJ1-2 TRBV5-1 CASSLEPKIGYTF
TRBJ1-6 TRBV2 CASSFGQTLHF
TRBJ2-7 TRBV7-9 CASSSKTGTAGSKLYEQYF